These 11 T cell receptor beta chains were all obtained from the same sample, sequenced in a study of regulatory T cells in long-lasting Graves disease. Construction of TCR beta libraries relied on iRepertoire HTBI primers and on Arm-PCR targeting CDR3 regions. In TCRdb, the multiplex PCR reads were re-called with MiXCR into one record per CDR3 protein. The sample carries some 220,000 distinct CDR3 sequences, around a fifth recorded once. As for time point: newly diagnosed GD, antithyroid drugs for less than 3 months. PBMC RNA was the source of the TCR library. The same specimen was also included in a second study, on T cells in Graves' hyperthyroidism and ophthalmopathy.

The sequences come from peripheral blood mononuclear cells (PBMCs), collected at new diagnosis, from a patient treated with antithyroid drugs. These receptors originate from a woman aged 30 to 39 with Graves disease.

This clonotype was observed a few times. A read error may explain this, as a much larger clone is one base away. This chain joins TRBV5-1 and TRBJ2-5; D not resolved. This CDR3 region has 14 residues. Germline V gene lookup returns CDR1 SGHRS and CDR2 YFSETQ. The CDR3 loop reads CASSLGKAQEAQYF. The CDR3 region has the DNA TGCGCCAGCAGCTTGGGGAAGGCGCAAGAGGCCCAGTACTTC.

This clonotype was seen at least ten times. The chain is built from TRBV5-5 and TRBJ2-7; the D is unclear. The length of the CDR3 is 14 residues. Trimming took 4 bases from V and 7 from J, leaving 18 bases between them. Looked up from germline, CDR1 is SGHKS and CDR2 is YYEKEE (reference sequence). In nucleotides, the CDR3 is TGTGCCAGCAGCGAGAACCCCGGCAGGCGAGAGCAGTACTTC. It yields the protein CASSENPGRREQYF.

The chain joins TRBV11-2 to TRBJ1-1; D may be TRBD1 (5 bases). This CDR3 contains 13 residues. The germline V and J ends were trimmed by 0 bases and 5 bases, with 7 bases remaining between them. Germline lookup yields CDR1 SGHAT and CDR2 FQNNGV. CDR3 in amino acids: CASSLDTGTEAFF. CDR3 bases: TGTGCCAGCAGCTTAGATACAGGAACTGAAGCTTTCTTT.

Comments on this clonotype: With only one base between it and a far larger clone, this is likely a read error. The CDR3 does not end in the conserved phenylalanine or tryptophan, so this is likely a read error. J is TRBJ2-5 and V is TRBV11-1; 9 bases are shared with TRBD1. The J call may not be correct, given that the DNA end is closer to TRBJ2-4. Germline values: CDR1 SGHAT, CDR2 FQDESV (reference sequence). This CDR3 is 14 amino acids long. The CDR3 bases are TGTGCCAGCAGCTCGGGACAGGGCGAAAACATTCAGTACCTC. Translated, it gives CASSSGQGENIQYL.

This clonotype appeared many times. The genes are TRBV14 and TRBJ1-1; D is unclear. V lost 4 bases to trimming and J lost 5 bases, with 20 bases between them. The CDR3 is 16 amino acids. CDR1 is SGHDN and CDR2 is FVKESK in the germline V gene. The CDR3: CASSRYCFVARTEAFF. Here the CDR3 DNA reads TGTGCCAGCAGCCGATATTGTTTCGTGGCAAGGACTGAAGCTTTCTTT.

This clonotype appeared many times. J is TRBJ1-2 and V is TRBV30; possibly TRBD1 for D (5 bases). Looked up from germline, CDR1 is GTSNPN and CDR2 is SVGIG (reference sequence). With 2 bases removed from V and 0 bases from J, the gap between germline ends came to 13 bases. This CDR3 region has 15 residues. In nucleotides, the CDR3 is TGTGCCTGGAGTCCACCGGGACTCCCTAACTATGGCTACACCTTC. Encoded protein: CAWSPPGLPNYGYTF.

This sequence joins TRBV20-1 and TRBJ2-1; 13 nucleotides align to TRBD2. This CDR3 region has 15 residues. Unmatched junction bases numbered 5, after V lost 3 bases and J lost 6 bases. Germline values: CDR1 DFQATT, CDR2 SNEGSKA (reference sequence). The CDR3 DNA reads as TGCAGTGCTAGGGCCTGGACTAGCGGGAGCAATGAGCAGTTCTTC. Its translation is CSARAWTSGSNEQFF.

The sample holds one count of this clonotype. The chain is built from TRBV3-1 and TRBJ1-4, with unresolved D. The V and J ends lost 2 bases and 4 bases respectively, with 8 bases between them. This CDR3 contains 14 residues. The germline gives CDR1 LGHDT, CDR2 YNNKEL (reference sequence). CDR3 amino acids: CASSQRGGNEKLFF. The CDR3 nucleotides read TGTGCCAGCAGCCAACGAGGAGGTAATGAAAAACTGTTTTTT.

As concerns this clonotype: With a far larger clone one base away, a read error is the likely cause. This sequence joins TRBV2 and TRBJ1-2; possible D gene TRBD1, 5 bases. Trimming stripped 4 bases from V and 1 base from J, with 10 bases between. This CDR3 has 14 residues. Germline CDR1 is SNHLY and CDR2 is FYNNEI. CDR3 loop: CASSGGRLNYGYTF. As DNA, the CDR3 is TGTGCCAGCAGTGGGGGACGCCTTAACTATGGCTACACCTTC.

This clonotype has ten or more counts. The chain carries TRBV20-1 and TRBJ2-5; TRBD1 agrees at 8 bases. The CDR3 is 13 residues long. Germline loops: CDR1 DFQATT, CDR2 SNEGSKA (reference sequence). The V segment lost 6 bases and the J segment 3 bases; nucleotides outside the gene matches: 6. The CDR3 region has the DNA TGCAGTGCCCGATTGGACAGGGAAGAGACCCAGTACTTC. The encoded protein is CSARLDREETQYF.

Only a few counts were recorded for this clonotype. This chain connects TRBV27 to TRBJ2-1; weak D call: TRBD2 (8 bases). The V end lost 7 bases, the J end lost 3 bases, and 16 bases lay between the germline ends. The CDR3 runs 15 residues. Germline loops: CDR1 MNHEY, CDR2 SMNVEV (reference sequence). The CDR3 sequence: CASKGASGGYNEQFF. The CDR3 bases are TGTGCCAGCAAGGGGGCGAGCGGGGGCTACAATGAGCAGTTCTTC.